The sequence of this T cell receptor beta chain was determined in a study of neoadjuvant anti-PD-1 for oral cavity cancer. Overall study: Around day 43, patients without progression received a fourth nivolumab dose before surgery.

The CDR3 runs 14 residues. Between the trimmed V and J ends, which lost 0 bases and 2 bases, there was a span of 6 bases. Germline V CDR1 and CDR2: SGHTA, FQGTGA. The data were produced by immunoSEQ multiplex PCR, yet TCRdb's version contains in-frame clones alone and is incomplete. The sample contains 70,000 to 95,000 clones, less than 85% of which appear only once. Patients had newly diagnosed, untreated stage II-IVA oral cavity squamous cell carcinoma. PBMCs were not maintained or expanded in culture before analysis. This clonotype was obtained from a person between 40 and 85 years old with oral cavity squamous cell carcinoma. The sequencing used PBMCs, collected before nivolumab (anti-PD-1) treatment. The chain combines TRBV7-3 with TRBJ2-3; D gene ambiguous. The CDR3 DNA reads TGTGCCAGCAGCTTAACACATGACACAGATACGCAGTATTTT. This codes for CASSLTHDTDTQYF.